This TCR beta chain was observed in a study of vaccination and CD4 T cells after COVID-19. Study information: Participants were administered two doses of either the BNT162b2 or the mRNA-1273 vaccine.

General study points: Reactive clone data from convalescent patients indicated a median of about 86% appearing only post-vaccination.

The V end lost 4 bases, the J end lost 2 bases, and 15 bases lay between the germline ends. The CDR3 consists of 15 residues. CDR1 DFQATT and CDR2 SNEGSKA come from the germline V gene (reference sequence). In regard to this clonotype: Its cognate antigen is unknown.

TCRdb recomputed calls from the PCR reads with MiXCR, one row per CDR3 protein. The sample includes about 20,000 distinct CDR3 sequences, about 62% of them seen just once. The rearrangement uses TRBV20-1 and TRBJ1-5, with D possibly TRBD1 on 5 matching bases. This receptor was obtained from a human donor who had recovered from COVID-19. This material consisted of CD4+ T cells from blood, taken after SARS-CoV-2 vaccination. The CDR3 protein is CSAIGREGGNQPQHF. CDR3 DNA sequence: TGCAGTGCTATAGGCAGGGAGGGAGGCAATCAGCCCCAGCATTTT.